The rows below give T cell receptor beta chains drawn from one sample of a study of cytomegalovirus exposure and HLA in healthy donors. Repertoires were generated with immunoSEQ multiplex PCR, while TCRdb's copy carries only in-frame clones and drops some. The table has 130,000 to 150,000 clones, roughly 76% seen once; the top ten hold 13% to 15%. The sequenced sample consisted of PBMCs. The receptors shown here come from a human donor in good health. CDR3s include the opening cysteine and the closing phenylalanine or tryptophan. D genes are given only for firm matches. Not all rows give a size; the values are once, few, many and, for expanded clones, a class.

J gene: TRBJ2-7; D gene: TRBD2; V gene: TRBV5-1; clone size: NA; CDR3 DNA: TGCGCCAGCAGCTTGGGGGGACTACCAACCTACGAGCAGTACTTC; CDR3 protein: CASSLGGLPTYEQYF
J gene: TRBJ2-7; D gene: NA; V gene: TRBV7-2; clone size: many; CDR3 DNA: TGTGCCAGCAGCCCTGGTGGAGCGAAGGCCTACGAGCAGTACTTC; CDR3 protein: CASSPGGAKAYEQYF
J gene: TRBJ2-7; D gene: TRBD1; V gene: TRBV27; clone size: NA; CDR3 DNA: TGTGCCAGCAGTTTGGGCAGGGGGAACTACGAGCAGTACTTC; CDR3 protein: CASSLGRGNYEQYF
J gene: TRBJ1-2; D gene: NA; V gene: TRBV23-1; clone size: NA; CDR3 DNA: TGCGCCAGCAGCCAAGGACAGCAACGCGACTATGGCTACACCTTC; CDR3 protein: CASSQGQQRDYGYTF
J gene: TRBJ2-2; D gene: TRBD2; V gene: TRBV7-9; clone size: NA; CDR3 DNA: TGTGCCAGCAGCCACAATCGACTAGCGCGGGCCGGGGAGCTGTTTTTT; CDR3 protein: CASSHNRLARAGELFF
J gene: TRBJ1-2; D gene: TRBD1; V gene: TRBV6-5; clone size: NA; CDR3 DNA: TGTGCCAGCAGCCCCGACAGGGGAAAGGGCTACACCTTC; CDR3 protein: CASSPDRGKGYTF
J gene: TRBJ1-1; D gene: NA; V gene: TRBV5-1; clone size: NA; CDR3 DNA: TGCGCCAGCAGAGTCCCGGGATACACTGAAGCTTTCTTT; CDR3 protein: CASRVPGYTEAFF
J gene: TRBJ1-2; D gene: TRBD1; V gene: TRBV27; clone size: NA; CDR3 DNA: TGTGCCAGCGGGACAGGCTCCTATGGCTACACCTTC; CDR3 protein: CASGTGSYGYTF
J gene: TRBJ2-7; D gene: TRBD1; V gene: TRBV2; clone size: NA; CDR3 DNA: TGTGCCAGCAGAGGGGGCGAGAGCGAGCAGTACTTC; CDR3 protein: CASRGGESEQYF
J gene: TRBJ2-7; D gene: NA; V gene: TRBV19; clone size: NA; CDR3 DNA: TGTGCCAGTAGTAATCCAGGTCGCTCCTACGAGCAGTACTTC; CDR3 protein: CASSNPGRSYEQYF
J gene: TRBJ2-7; D gene: TRBD2; V gene: TRBV2; clone size: NA; CDR3 DNA: TGTGCCAGCATGTCAGGAACTAGCGGGAGTTCCAACGAGCAGTACTTC; CDR3 protein: CASMSGTSGSSNEQYF
J gene: TRBJ1-1; D gene: NA; V gene: TRBV10-2; clone size: NA; CDR3 DNA: TGCGCCAGTAGTGACATGCGGGTAGCGAACACTGAAGCTTTCTTT; CDR3 protein: CASSDMRVANTEAFF
J gene: TRBJ1-4; D gene: TRBD1; V gene: TRBV2; clone size: NA; CDR3 DNA: TGTGCCAGCAGTGACACCCCAGGGGGTGAAAAACTGTTTTTT; CDR3 protein: CASSDTPGGEKLFF
J gene: TRBJ2-7; D gene: NA; V gene: TRBV6-6; clone size: few; CDR3 DNA: TGTGCCAGCGCACCCCAGGGGGGCTACGAGCAGTACTTC; CDR3 protein: CASAPQGGYEQYF
J gene: TRBJ2-7; D gene: TRBD1; V gene: TRBV7-9; clone size: NA; CDR3 DNA: TGTGCCACTTCTCGGGACAGCTACGAGCAGTACTTC; CDR3 protein: CATSRDSYEQYF
J gene: TRBJ1-2; D gene: TRBD1; V gene: TRBV6-1; clone size: NA; CDR3 DNA: TGTGCCAGCAGTTTAGAACAGGGGGGTCGGGGCTACACCTTC; CDR3 protein: CASSLEQGGRGYTF
J gene: TRBJ2-3; D gene: TRBD2; V gene: TRBV28; clone size: NA; CDR3 DNA: TGTGCCAGCAGTTTATGGACTAGCGCGGATACGCAGTATTTT; CDR3 protein: CASSLWTSADTQYF
J gene: TRBJ2-7; D gene: TRBD2; V gene: TRBV6-1; clone size: NA; CDR3 DNA: TGTGCCAGCAGTGAAGCTGGACTAGCGTTCTACGAGCAGTACTTC; CDR3 protein: CASSEAGLAFYEQYF
J gene: TRBJ1-5; D gene: NA; V gene: TRBV11-2; clone size: NA; CDR3 DNA: TGTGCCAGCAGCTTAGATCGGGAACAGCCCCAGCATTTT; CDR3 protein: CASSLDREQPQHF
J gene: TRBJ2-7; D gene: TRBD1; V gene: TRBV13; clone size: NA; CDR3 DNA: TGTGCCAGCTCCGATGGGGGGACAGGGTTCAACGAGCAGTACTTC; CDR3 protein: CASSDGGTGFNEQYF
J gene: TRBJ1-2; D gene: TRBD1; V gene: TRBV4-1; clone size: NA; CDR3 DNA: TGCGCCAGATACGGGACAGGGAATGGCTACACCTTC; CDR3 protein: CARYGTGNGYTF
J gene: TRBJ2-3; D gene: NA; V gene: TRBV7-9; clone size: NA; CDR3 DNA: TGTGCCAGCAGCTTAGGAGAGTATAGCACAGATACGCAGTATTTT; CDR3 protein: CASSLGEYSTDTQYF
J gene: TRBJ1-5; D gene: NA; V gene: TRBV7-9; clone size: NA; CDR3 DNA: TGTGCCAGCAGCTCACAGGATCAGCCCCAGCATTTT; CDR3 protein: CASSSQDQPQHF
J gene: TRBJ1-2; D gene: NA; V gene: TRBV29-1; clone size: NA; CDR3 DNA: TGCAGCGTCCCCTGGGGGGGCGGCTACACCTTC; CDR3 protein: CSVPWGGGYTF
J gene: TRBJ2-4; D gene: NA; V gene: TRBV19; clone size: NA; CDR3 DNA: TGTGCCAGTAGTTCAGGACTCCACGACATTCAGTACTTC; CDR3 protein: CASSSGLHDIQYF
J gene: TRBJ1-1; D gene: NA; V gene: TRBV7-3; clone size: few; CDR3 DNA: TGTGCCAGCAGCTTAATGGGGGGAAACACTGAAGCTTTCTTT; CDR3 protein: CASSLMGGNTEAFF
J gene: TRBJ2-7; D gene: NA; V gene: TRBV6-5; clone size: NA; CDR3 DNA: TGTGCCAGCAAGCGCGATTACGAGCAGTACTTC; CDR3 protein: CASKRDYEQYF
J gene: TRBJ2-3; D gene: TRBD2; V gene: TRBV7-3; clone size: NA; CDR3 DNA: TGTGCCAGCAGCTCTAGCGGGAGTAGAGCAGATACGCAGTATTTT; CDR3 protein: CASSSSGSRADTQYF
J gene: TRBJ1-2; D gene: NA; V gene: TRBV5-1; clone size: NA; CDR3 DNA: TGCGCCAGCAGCTCGGGGGGAAGTTGGGGCTACACCTTC; CDR3 protein: CASSSGGSWGYTF
J gene: TRBJ2-7; D gene: NA; V gene: TRBV4-1; clone size: NA; CDR3 DNA: TGCGCCAGCAGCCAAGATCCTAGCTCCTACGAGCAGTACTTC; CDR3 protein: CASSQDPSSYEQYF
J gene: TRBJ1-1; D gene: TRBD1; V gene: TRBV7-3; clone size: NA; CDR3 DNA: TGTGCCAGCAGCCTAGGGACAGGGGCCACTGAAGCTTTCTTT; CDR3 protein: CASSLGTGATEAFF
J gene: TRBJ1-1; D gene: TRBD1; V gene: TRBV5-1; clone size: NA; CDR3 DNA: TGCGCCAGCAGTTCCGGGACAGGGAGTACTGAAGCTTTCTTT; CDR3 protein: CASSSGTGSTEAFF
J gene: TRBJ1-1; D gene: NA; V gene: TRBV6-5; clone size: NA; CDR3 DNA: TGTGCCAGCAGTTACGATAGGAGAGGGACTGAAGCTTTCTTT; CDR3 protein: CASSYDRRGTEAFF
J gene: TRBJ2-2; D gene: TRBD2; V gene: TRBV4-1; clone size: once; CDR3 DNA: TGCGCCAGCAGCCGAATGGGGGGGGACACCGGGGAGCTGTTTTTT; CDR3 protein: CASSRMGGDTGELFF
J gene: TRBJ2-1; D gene: TRBD2; V gene: TRBV29-1; clone size: NA; CDR3 DNA: TGCAGCGCGGGACTAGCGGGGGGGTCTGCAGTGGAGCAGTTCTTC; CDR3 protein: CSAGLAGGSAVEQFF
J gene: TRBJ1-3; D gene: NA; V gene: TRBV28; clone size: few; CDR3 DNA: TGTGCCAGCAGTTTTCCCGGGTTCTCTGGAAACACCATATATTTT; CDR3 protein: CASSFPGFSGNTIYF
J gene: TRBJ2-7; D gene: NA; V gene: TRBV5-4; clone size: NA; CDR3 DNA: TGTGCCAGCAGCTTGGCCCGGGGGGCAGAGCAGTACTTC; CDR3 protein: CASSLARGAEQYF
J gene: TRBJ2-3; D gene: NA; V gene: TRBV6-5; clone size: NA; CDR3 DNA: TGTGCCAGCAGCCCAAGGACGGGACTCACAGATACGCAGTATTTT; CDR3 protein: CASSPRTGLTDTQYF
J gene: TRBJ2-1; D gene: TRBD2; V gene: TRBV5-1; clone size: NA; CDR3 DNA: TGCGCCAGCAGCCCACAGACTAGCGGGGGTGATGAGCAGTTCTTC; CDR3 protein: CASSPQTSGGDEQFF
J gene: TRBJ1-2; D gene: NA; V gene: TRBV4-2; clone size: few; CDR3 DNA: TGTGCCAGCAGCCAACTAAGGGGGAAAAATGGCTACACCTTC; CDR3 protein: CASSQLRGKNGYTF
J gene: TRBJ2-1; D gene: NA; V gene: TRBV19; clone size: NA; CDR3 DNA: TGTGCCAGTAGTATCCGGGATCCCTACAATGAGCAGTTCTTC; CDR3 protein: CASSIRDPYNEQFF
J gene: TRBJ1-4; D gene: TRBD1; V gene: TRBV6-4; clone size: NA; CDR3 DNA: TGTGCCAGCACCCGGACAGGGCTGGCGTTCGATGAAAAACTGTTTTTT; CDR3 protein: CASTRTGLAFDEKLFF
J gene: TRBJ2-2; D gene: NA; V gene: TRBV5-1; clone size: few; CDR3 DNA: TGCGCCAGCAGCTTGGCCCACTCCGGGGAGCTGTTTTTT; CDR3 protein: CASSLAHSGELFF
J gene: TRBJ1-3; D gene: NA; V gene: TRBV2; clone size: NA; CDR3 DNA: TGTGCCAGCAGTGGGGCGGGACCACTCTCTGGAAACACCATATATTTT; CDR3 protein: CASSGAGPLSGNTIYF
J gene: TRBJ2-7; D gene: NA; V gene: TRBV6-5; clone size: NA; CDR3 DNA: TGTGCCAGCACTATGGTCCCGGGGGAGAGCGAGCAGTACTTC; CDR3 protein: CASTMVPGESEQYF
J gene: TRBJ1-2; D gene: NA; V gene: TRBV16; clone size: NA; CDR3 DNA: TGTGCCAGCAGCCCCCGAGGTGGGAGTGGCTACACCTTC; CDR3 protein: CASSPRGGSGYTF
J gene: TRBJ2-7; D gene: NA; V gene: TRBV7-3; clone size: NA; CDR3 DNA: TGTGCCAGCAGCTTAACGGGCGGGGCCGAGCAGTACTTC; CDR3 protein: CASSLTGGAEQYF
J gene: TRBJ1-6; D gene: NA; V gene: TRBV5-6; clone size: few; CDR3 DNA: TGTGCCAGCAGCCCTCGCGACAGAAATATTACACCCCTCCACTTT; CDR3 protein: CASSPRDRNITPLHF
J gene: TRBJ1-6; D gene: TRBD1; V gene: TRBV11-2; clone size: NA; CDR3 DNA: TGTGCCAGCAGCTTAGGCGTGGGACAGAAGAATTCACCCCTCCACTTT; CDR3 protein: CASSLGVGQKNSPLHF
J gene: TRBJ2-5; D gene: NA; V gene: TRBV7-7; clone size: NA; CDR3 DNA: TGTGCTAGCAGCCCGGGTGGTTTTTTCGGGAGTGAGACCCAGTACTTC; CDR3 protein: CASSPGGFFGSETQYF